This is a list of T cell receptor beta chains from one sample in a study of blood T cell repertoires in COVID-19. Clones were sequenced by immunoSEQ multiplex PCR, and TCRdb holds only the in-frame ones, with some missing. The sample holds approximately 100,000 clones, 80% seen once. Sequenced input: peripheral blood. All receptors derive from a human donor in a cohort sampled during active or convalescent COVID-19. Each CDR3 is given with its conserved first and last residue. The D gene is left open where the match is weak.

V: TRBV27
J: TRBJ1-1
D: .
CDR3: CASSMFLGSGTEAFF

V: TRBV30
J: TRBJ1-2
D: .
CDR3: CACTVTAYGYTF

V: TRBV7-2
J: TRBJ2-1
D: .
CDR3: CASRPSGTGRHNEQFF

V: TRBV5-3
J: TRBJ2-5
D: .
CDR3: CARSQGRGLTQYF

V: TRBV7-9
J: TRBJ1-1
D: .
CDR3: CASSLAAAPDTEAFF

V: TRBV9
J: TRBJ1-2
D: TRBD1
CDR3: CASSSLRGPLGTF

V: TRBV5-6
J: TRBJ1-2
D: .
CDR3: CASSLDPQGFYGYTF

V: TRBV7-9
J: TRBJ1-6
D: .
CDR3: CASSLDYRPLHF

V: TRBV6-2/TRBV6-3
J: TRBJ1-6
D: .
CDR3: CASSPNNSNSPLHF

V: TRBV2
J: TRBJ2-1
D: .
CDR3: CASTQYNEQFF

V: TRBV6-2/TRBV6-3
J: TRBJ2-1
D: TRBD2
CDR3: CASSRSGGRSYNEQFF

V: TRBV18
J: TRBJ2-4
D: .
CDR3: CASSRGDSSTLAKNIQYF

V: TRBV7-2
J: TRBJ2-7
D: .
CDR3: CASSRDWATGRGEQYF

V: TRBV7-2
J: TRBJ1-5
D: .
CDR3: CASSLPGSGRGQPQHF

V: TRBV28
J: TRBJ2-7
D: TRBD2
CDR3: CATRGLAAYEQYF

V: TRBV7-9
J: TRBJ2-7
D: .
CDR3: CASSPGGGQQYF

V: TRBV18
J: TRBJ2-7
D: TRBD1
CDR3: CASSRGQGSSYEQYF

V: TRBV14
J: TRBJ2-1
D: TRBD2
CDR3: CASSPPGGGRASHEQFF

V: TRBV18
J: TRBJ1-6
D: .
CDR3: CASSETITGFNSPLHF

V: TRBV10-2
J: TRBJ2-3
D: .
CDR3: CASTPRGRTDTQYF

V: TRBV7-9
J: TRBJ1-1
D: .
CDR3: CASTPRTAPEAFF

V: TRBV3-1/TRBV3-2
J: TRBJ1-1
D: TRBD1
CDR3: CASSRAGTGGTEAFF

V: TRBV19
J: TRBJ1-5
D: .
CDR3: CASTTSGGWVSNQPQHF

V: TRBV28
J: TRBJ1-2
D: TRBD1
CDR3: CASSLRPGTGLGYTF

V: TRBV19
J: TRBJ1-5
D: TRBD1
CDR3: CASVRETGNNQPQHF

V: TRBV19
J: TRBJ1-1
D: .
CDR3: CASTYNTEAFF

V: TRBV11-2
J: TRBJ1-2
D: .
CDR3: CASSLGVVYGYTF

V: TRBV28
J: TRBJ1-6
D: TRBD1
CDR3: CASSFPWDSRRNSPLHF

V: TRBV9
J: TRBJ1-6
D: TRBD1
CDR3: CASSVGTARNSPLHF

V: TRBV27
J: TRBJ2-2
D: TRBD1
CDR3: CASSPSRGLGTGELFF

V: TRBV18
J: TRBJ1-1
D: .
CDR3: CASSGRANTEAFF

V: TRBV7-2
J: TRBJ1-2
D: TRBD1
CDR3: CASSLTGYGYTF

V: TRBV28
J: TRBJ1-5
D: .
CDR3: CASSFSGGRGNQPQHF

V: TRBV12-5
J: TRBJ1-1
D: TRBD1
CDR3: CASGSGQGVEFEAFF

V: TRBV30
J: TRBJ1-2
D: .
CDR3: CAWSSGGHGYTF